This T cell receptor (beta chain) was observed in a study of shared clonotypes between healthy human individuals. This clone showed up just a few times. What it binds is unknown. Sequenced by immunoSEQ multiplex PCR; TCRdb stores in-frame clones only, minus some. The table shows roughly 760,000 clones, with around two thirds occurring only once. Caucasian adults living in Nashville, Tennessee, provided all samples. CD45RA-negative memory and CD45RA+ naive subsets were split from the CD4+ cells. Germline lookup yields CDR1 SGHRS and CDR2 YFSETQ. The CDR3 sequence is 14 residues long. V was shortened by 4 bases and J by 7 bases, with 15 bases between the two germline ends. General study results and limits: The diversity represented, both genetic and in exposure history, was limited by few donors. An expected dependence of interdonor clonotype sharing on sequencing depth was noted.

Sequencing was performed on memory CD4+ T cells sorted from blood. Subset denoted: CD45RA-negative fraction. This receptor was taken from a woman younger than 45 in good health. The J gene is TRBJ2-4, the V gene TRBV5-1; tentative D call: TRBD1 (5 bases). CDR3 DNA sequence: TGCGCCAGCAGCCAGGGTACGTCAGGGAACATTCAGTACTTC. As protein: CASSQGTSGNIQYF.